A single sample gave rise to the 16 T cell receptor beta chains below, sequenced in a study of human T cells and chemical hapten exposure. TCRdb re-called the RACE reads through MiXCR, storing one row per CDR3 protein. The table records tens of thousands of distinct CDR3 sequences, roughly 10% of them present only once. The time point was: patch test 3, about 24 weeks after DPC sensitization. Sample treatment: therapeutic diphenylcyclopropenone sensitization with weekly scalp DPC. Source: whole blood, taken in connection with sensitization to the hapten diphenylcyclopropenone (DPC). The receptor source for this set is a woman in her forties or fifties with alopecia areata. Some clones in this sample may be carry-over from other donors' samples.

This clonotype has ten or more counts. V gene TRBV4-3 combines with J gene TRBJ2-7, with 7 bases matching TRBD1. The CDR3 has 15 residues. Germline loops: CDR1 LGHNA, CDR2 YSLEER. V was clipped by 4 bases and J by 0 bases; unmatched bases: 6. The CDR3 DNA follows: TGCGCCAGCAGCCCAGACAGGGCCCTCTCCTACGAGCAGTACTTC. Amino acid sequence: CASSPDRALSYEQYF.

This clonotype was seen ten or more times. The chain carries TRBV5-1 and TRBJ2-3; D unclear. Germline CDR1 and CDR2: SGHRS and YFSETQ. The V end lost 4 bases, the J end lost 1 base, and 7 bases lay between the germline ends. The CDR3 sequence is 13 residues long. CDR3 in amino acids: CASSPWGTDTQYF. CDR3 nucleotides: TGCGCCAGCAGCCCGTGGGGCACAGATACGCAGTATTTT.

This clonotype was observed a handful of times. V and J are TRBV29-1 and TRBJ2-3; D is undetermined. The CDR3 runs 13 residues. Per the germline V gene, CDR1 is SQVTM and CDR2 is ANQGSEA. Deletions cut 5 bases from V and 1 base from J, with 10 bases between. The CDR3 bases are TGCAGCGTTACCCCGACCGGCACAGATACGCAGTATTTT. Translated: CSVTPTGTDTQYF.

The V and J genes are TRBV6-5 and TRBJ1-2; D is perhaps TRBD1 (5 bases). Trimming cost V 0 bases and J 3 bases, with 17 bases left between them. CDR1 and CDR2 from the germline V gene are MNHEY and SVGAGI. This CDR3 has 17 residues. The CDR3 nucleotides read TGTGCCAGCAGTTACTCCCCCGGGACTGCTCTGGACTATGGCTACACCTTC. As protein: CASSYSPGTALDYGYTF.

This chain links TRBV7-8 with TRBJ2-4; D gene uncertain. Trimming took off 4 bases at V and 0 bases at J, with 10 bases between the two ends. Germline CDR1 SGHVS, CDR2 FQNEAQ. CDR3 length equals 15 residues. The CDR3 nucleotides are TGTGCCAGCAGCTCGTCTCAGTTAGCCAAAAACATTCAGTACTTC. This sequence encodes CASSSSQLAKNIQYF.

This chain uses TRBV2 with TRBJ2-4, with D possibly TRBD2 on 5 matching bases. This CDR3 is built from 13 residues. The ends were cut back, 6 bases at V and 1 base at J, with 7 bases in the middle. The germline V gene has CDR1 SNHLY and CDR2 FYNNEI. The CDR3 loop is CASRERAKNIQYF. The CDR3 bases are TGTGCCAGCAGGGAGCGGGCCAAAAACATTCAGTACTTC.

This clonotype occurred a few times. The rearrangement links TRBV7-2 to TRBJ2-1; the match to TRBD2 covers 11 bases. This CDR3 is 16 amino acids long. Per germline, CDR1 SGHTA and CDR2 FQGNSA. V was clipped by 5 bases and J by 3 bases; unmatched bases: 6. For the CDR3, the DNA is TGTGCCAGCAGCACGACTAGCGGGGCCTTCTACAATGAGCAGTTCTTC. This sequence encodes CASSTTSGAFYNEQFF.

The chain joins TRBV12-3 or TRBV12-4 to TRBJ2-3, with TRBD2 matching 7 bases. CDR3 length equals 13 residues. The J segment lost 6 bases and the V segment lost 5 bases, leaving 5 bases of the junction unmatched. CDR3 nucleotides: TGTGCCAGCAGTCCCAATAGCGGGGATACGCAGTATTTT. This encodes CASSPNSGDTQYF.

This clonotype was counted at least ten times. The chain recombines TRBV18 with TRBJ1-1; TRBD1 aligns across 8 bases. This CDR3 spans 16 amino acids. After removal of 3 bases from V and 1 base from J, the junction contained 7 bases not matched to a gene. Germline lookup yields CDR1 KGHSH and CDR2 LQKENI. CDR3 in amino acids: CASSPLGQGSNTEAFF. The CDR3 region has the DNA TGTGCCAGCTCACCGCTTGGACAGGGATCGAACACTGAAGCTTTCTTT.

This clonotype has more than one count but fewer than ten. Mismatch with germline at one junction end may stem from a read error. The DNA of the CDR3 is TGTGCCAGCAGCCAAGATGGTGCATGGGGGGCAGATGGCCACACCTTC. Translated, it gives CASSQDGAWGADGHTF. The J gene is TRBJ1-2, the V gene TRBV14, with D tentatively TRBD1 (6 bases). Per the germline V gene, CDR1 is SGHDN and CDR2 is FVKESK. This CDR3 contains 16 residues. Supplemented by reference TRBV14 and TRBJ1-2, the full variable domain reads EAGVTQFPSHSVIEKGQTVTLRCDPISGHDNLYWYRRVMGKEIKFLLHFVKESKQDESGMPNNRFLAERTGGTYSTLKVQPAELEDSGVYFCASSQDGAWGADGHTFGSGTRLTVV.

The CDR3 DNA reads as TGTGCCAGCAGTATACAGGGGTCCGGGGAGCTGTTTTTT. Its translation: CASSIQGSGELFF. The chain combines TRBV12-3 or TRBV12-4 with TRBJ2-2; 7 bases align to TRBD1. This CDR3 region has 13 residues. Unmatched junction bases numbered 3, after V lost 5 bases and J lost 6 bases.

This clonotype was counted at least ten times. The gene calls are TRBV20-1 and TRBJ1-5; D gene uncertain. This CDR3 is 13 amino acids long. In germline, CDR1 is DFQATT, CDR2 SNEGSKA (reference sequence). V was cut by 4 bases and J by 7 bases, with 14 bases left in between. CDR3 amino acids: CSAIDPREQPQHF. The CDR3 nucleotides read TGCAGTGCTATCGATCCCCGGGAGCAGCCCCAGCATTTT.

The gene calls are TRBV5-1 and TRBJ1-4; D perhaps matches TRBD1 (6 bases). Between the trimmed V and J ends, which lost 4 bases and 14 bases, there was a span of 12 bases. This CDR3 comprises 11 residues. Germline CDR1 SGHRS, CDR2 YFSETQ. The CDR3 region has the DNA TGCGCCAGCAGCCGGGACAATCAGCTGTTTTTT. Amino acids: CASSRDNQLFF. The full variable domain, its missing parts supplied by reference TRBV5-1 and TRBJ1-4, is KAGVTQTPRYLIKTRGQQVTLSCSPISGHRSVSWYQQTPGQGLQFLFEYFSETQRNKGNFPGRFSGRQFSNSRSEMNVSTLELGDSALYLCASSRDNQLFFGSGTQLSVL.

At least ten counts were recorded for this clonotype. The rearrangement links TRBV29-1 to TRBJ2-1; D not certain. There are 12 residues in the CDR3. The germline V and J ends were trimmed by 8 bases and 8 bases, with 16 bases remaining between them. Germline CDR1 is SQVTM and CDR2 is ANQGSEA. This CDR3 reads CSLSRLWDEQFF. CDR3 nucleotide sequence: TGCAGCTTATCCAGACTTTGGGATGAGCAGTTCTTC.

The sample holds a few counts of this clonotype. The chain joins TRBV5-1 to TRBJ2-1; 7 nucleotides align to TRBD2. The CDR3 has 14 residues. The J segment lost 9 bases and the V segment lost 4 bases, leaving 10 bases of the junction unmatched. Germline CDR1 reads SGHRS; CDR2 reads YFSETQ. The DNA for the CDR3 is TGCGCCAGCAGCCCTTATTGGGAGGGCCCTGAGCAGTTCTTC. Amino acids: CASSPYWEGPEQFF.

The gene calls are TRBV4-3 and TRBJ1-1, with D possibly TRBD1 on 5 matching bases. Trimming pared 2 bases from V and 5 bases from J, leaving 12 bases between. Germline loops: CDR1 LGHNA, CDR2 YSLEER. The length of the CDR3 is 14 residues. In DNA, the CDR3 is TGCGCCAGCAGCCAATATGGGGGAGGAACTGAAGCTTTCTTT. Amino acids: CASSQYGGGTEAFF.